This T cell receptor (beta chain) came from a study of OX40 agonist ivuxolimab in advanced cancers. Overall study context: The group had a mean age of around 60 years, ranged from roughly 23 to 79, and was 82.7% male. Study outcomes and limitations: Averaged across samples, CD8+ T cells carried more expanded clones than CD4+ did.

Trimming took 8 bases from V and 3 from J, leaving 13 bases between them. The CDR3 is 14 residues long. Per the germline V gene, CDR1 is MNHNS and CDR2 is SASEGT. On this clone: Its target is unknown.

Systemic immunosuppression or autoimmune disease history was grounds to exclude patients. Sequencing was performed with immunoSEQ multiplex PCR; in TCRdb, only in-frame clones are kept and a portion is missing. Among about 63,000 clones listed, roughly four fifths were seen once. The V and J genes are TRBV6-1 and TRBJ2-2; D is possibly TRBD2 (7 bases). This specimen consisted of CD4+ or CD8+ T cells sorted from blood, obtained in a trial of the OX40 agonist ivuxolimab. The TCR originated in an adult with an advanced solid tumor such as melanoma, head and neck, liver or kidney cancer. CDR3 coding DNA: TGTGCCAGCCGGAGGGGGGGAGACACCGGGGAGCTGTTTTTT. Encoded protein: CASRRGGDTGELFF.